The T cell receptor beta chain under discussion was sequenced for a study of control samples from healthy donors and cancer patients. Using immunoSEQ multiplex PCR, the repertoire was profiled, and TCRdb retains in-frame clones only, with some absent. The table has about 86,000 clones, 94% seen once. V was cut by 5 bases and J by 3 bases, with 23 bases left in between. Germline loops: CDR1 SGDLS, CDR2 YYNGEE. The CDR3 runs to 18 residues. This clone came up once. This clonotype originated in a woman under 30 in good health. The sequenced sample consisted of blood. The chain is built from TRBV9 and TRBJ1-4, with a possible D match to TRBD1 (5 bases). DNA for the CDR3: TGTGCCAGCAGAGAGGGGTATAGTCGGATCCAATCTAATGAAAAACTGTTTTTT. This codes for CASREGYSRIQSNEKLFF.